This TCR beta chain appears in the sequencing data of a study of control samples from healthy donors and cancer patients. V was pared by 5 bases and J by 8 bases, with 7 bases between. CDR1 and CDR2 (germline): MNHNY, SVGAGI (reference sequence). The CDR3 sequence is 11 residues long. Profiling relied on immunoSEQ multiplex PCR, and the TCRdb table lists in-frame clones only, not all of them. The sample lists some 150,000 clones; under 95% were seen once. The chain employs TRBV6-6 and TRBJ2-1, with D unresolved. This receptor was obtained from a man aged 18 to 30 in good health. The specimen sequenced was blood. CDR3 loop: CASSPQDEQFF. CDR3 sequence (DNA): TGTGCCAGCAGTCCCCAAGATGAGCAGTTCTTC.